This T cell receptor beta chain was documented in a study of blood T cells in healthy people across ages. The use of a sample-barcoded 5' primer and a J-beta primer mix characterized a second PCR of roughly 6 to 11 cycles. Individual samples furnished no less than 2.5 million CDR3-containing paired-end reads apiece. TCRdb reanalysed the 5' RACE reads using MiXCR and keeps one entry per CDR3 protein. There are about 940,000 distinct CDR3 sequences in the sample; about 44% occur only once, and around 15% lies in the top ten. CDR3 length equals 16 residues. Trimming shortened V by 3 bases and J by 1 base, and 15 bases separated the two germline ends. The germline gives CDR1 MGHDK, CDR2 SYGVNS.

The sequence came from a young man in good health. The chain is built from TRBV25-1 and TRBJ2-5, with D possibly matching TRBD2 (5 bases). Sequenced: blood. The CDR3 protein is CASSDPLTRTQETQYF. CDR3 coding DNA: TGTGCCAGCAGTGATCCTCTTACTAGGACCCAAGAGACCCAGTACTTC.